Following are 8 T cell receptor beta chains from one sample sequenced in a study of T cell responses to AZD1222 COVID-19 vaccine. TCRdb's copy holds only in-frame clones and misses some; the assay was immunoSEQ multiplex PCR. In the table there are 100,000 to 150,000 clones, approximately 85% of which are singletons. Sequencing was performed on peripheral blood, taken on day 0 of AZD1222 vaccination. The receptors come from an adult in good health.

CDR3 residues: CASSGVRETQYF. As DNA, the CDR3 is TGTGCCAGCTCAGGGGTACGAGAGACCCAGTACTTC. V is TRBV2 and J is TRBJ2-5; D possibly corresponds to TRBD1 (6 bases). Trimming cost V 8 bases and J 4 bases, with 11 bases left between them. Germline V gene data show CDR1 as SNHLY and CDR2 as FYNNEI. The CDR3 has 12 residues.

V gene TRBV6-5 combines with J gene TRBJ1-1; the D gene is possibly TRBD1 (5 bases). Germline loops: CDR1 MNHEY, CDR2 SVGAGI. Deletions cut 4 bases from V and 3 bases from J, with 9 bases between. The CDR3 consists of 13 residues. In DNA form, the CDR3 reads TGTGCCAGCAGTTCCTGGGGGTACACTGAAGCTTTCTTT. This translates into CASSSWGYTEAFF.

V and J are TRBV6-1 and TRBJ1-5, with unresolved D. Trimming cost V 0 bases and J 3 bases, with 3 bases left between them. CDR1 and CDR2 from the germline V gene are MNHNS and SASEGT. The CDR3 is 13 amino acids. CDR3 amino acids: CASSEAVNQPQHF. The DNA of the CDR3 is TGTGCCAGCAGTGAAGCGGTCAATCAGCCCCAGCATTTT.

The DNA for the CDR3 is TGTGCCAGTAGTCCCCGTGAGCTTTCACCCCTCCACTTT. Translated: CASSPRELSPLHF. The chain carries TRBV19 and TRBJ1-6; D not resolved. The CDR3 length is 13 residues. Trimming removed 5 bases at V and 9 bases at J, with 11 bases between. CDR1 and CDR2 from the germline V gene are LNHDA and SQIVND (reference sequence).

The rearrangement links TRBV5-1 to TRBJ2-5; 15 bases are shared with TRBD2. The CDR3 consists of 15 residues. V lost 4 bases to trimming and J lost 6 bases; unmatched junction nucleotides: 4. Germline V lookup: CDR1 SGHRS, CDR2 YFSETQ. The DNA of the CDR3 is TGCGCCAGCAGCGCGGGACTAGCGGGGGGCAAGACCCAGTACTTC. Translated, it gives CASSAGLAGGKTQYF.

A few counts support this clone. The chain joins TRBV10-1 to TRBJ1-5; tentatively, D is TRBD1 (6 bases). The CDR3 consists of 16 residues. The germline V gene has CDR1 WNHNN and CDR2 SYGVQD (reference sequence). Between the trimmed V and J ends, which lost 5 bases and 1 base, there was a span of 15 bases. CDR3 region: CASSTGTRRSNQPQHF. The CDR3 bases are TGCGCCAGCAGTACGGGGACAAGGCGAAGCAATCAGCCCCAGCATTTT.

The V and J genes are TRBV30 and TRBJ1-1, with D unclear. V was cut by 7 bases and J by 10 bases, with 19 bases left in between. The CDR3 sequence is 12 residues long. Germline assignment: CDR1 GTSNPN and CDR2 SVGIG (reference sequence). Written as DNA, the CDR3 is TGTGCCTCTTCGCAGGCCTCCCCTGGAGCTTTCTTT. Its translation is CASSQASPGAFF.

J is TRBJ2-3 and V is TRBV6-5, with D possibly TRBD1 on 5 matching bases. From germline, CDR1 is MNHEY and CDR2 SVGAGI. Trimming removed 7 bases from V and 2 bases from J, with 7 bases in between. This CDR3 is 12 amino acids long. The CDR3 protein is CASTRDTDTQYF. The CDR3 DNA reads as TGTGCCAGCACCAGGGACACAGATACGCAGTATTTT.